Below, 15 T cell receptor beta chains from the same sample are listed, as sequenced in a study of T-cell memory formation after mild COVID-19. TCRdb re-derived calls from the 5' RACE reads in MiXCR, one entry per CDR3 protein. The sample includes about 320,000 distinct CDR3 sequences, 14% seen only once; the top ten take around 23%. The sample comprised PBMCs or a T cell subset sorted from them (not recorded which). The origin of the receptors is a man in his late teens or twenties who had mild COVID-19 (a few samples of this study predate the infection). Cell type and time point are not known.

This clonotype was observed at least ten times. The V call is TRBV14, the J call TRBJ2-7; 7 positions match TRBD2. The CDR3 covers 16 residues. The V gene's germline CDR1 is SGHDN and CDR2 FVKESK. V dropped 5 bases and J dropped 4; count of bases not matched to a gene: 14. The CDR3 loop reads CASSFGGRMALYEQYF. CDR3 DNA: TGTGCCAGCAGCTTCGGGGGGAGGATGGCTTTATACGAGCAGTACTTC.

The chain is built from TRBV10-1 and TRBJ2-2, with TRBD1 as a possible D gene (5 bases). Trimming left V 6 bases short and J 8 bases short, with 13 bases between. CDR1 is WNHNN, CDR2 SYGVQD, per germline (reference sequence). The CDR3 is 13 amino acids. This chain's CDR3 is CASSVGVPGELFF. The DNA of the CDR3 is TGCGCCAGCAGCGTAGGGGTACCGGGGGAGCTGTTTTTT.

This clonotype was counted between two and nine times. CDR3 DNA: TGTGCCAGCAGCCCCGACGTTCCGTCGAAACTGGTGGCCAAAAACATTCAGTACTTC. Amino acids: CASSPDVPSKLVAKNIQYF. This chain uses TRBV7-6 with TRBJ2-4; D not certain. The CDR3 contains 19 residues. Per germline, CDR1 SGHVS and CDR2 FNYEAQ. V was trimmed by 5 bases and J by 1 base, leaving 24 bases between them.

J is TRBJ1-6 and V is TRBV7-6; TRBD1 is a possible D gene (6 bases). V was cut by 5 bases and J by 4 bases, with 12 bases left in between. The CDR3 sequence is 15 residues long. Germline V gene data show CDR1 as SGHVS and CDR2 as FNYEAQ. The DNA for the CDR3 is TGTGCCAGCAGCCCCTCGGACAGATATAATTCACCCCTCCACTTT. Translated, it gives CASSPSDRYNSPLHF.

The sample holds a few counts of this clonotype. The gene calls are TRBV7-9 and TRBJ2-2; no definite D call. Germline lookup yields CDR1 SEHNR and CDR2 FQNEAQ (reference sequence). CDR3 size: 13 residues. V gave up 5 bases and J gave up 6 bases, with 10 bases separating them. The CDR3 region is CASSRGDAGELFF. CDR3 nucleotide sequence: TGTGCCAGCAGCAGAGGAGACGCCGGGGAGCTGTTTTTT.

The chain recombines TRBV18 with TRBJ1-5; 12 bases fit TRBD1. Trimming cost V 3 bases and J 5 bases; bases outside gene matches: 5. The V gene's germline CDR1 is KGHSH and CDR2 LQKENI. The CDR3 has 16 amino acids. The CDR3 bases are TGTGCCAGCTCACCTGGGACAGGGGGCTTGCATCAGCCCCAGCATTTT. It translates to CASSPGTGGLHQPQHF.

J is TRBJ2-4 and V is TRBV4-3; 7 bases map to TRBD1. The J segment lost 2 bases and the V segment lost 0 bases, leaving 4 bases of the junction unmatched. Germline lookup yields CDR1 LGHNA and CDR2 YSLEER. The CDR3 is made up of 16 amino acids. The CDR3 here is CASSQDRGWPKNIQYF. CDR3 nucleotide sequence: TGCGCCAGCAGCCAAGACAGGGGGTGGCCCAAAAACATTCAGTACTTC.

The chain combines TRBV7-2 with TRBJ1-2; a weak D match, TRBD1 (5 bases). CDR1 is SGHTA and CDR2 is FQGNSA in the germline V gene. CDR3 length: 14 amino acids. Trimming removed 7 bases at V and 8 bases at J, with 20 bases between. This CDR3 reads CASTPSVGVGGYTF. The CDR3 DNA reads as TGTGCCAGCACCCCGTCGGTAGGGGTCGGCGGCTACACCTTC. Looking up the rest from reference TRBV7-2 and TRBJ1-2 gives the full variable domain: GAGVSQSPSNKVTEKGKDVELRCDPISGHTALYWYRQSLGQGLEFLIYFQGNSAPDKSGLPSDRFSAERTGGSVSTLTIQRTQQEDSAVYLCASTPSVGVGGYTFGSGTRLTVV.

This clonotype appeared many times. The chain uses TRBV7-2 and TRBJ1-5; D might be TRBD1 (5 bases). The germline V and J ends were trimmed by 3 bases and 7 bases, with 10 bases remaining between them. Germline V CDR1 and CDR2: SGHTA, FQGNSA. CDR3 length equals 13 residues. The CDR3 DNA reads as TGTGCCAGCAGCTTCCAGGGTAGACAGCCCCAGCATTTT. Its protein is CASSFQGRQPQHF.

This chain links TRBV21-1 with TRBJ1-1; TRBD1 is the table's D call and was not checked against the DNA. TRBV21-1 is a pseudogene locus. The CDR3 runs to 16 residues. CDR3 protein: CASSKRSRGVNTEAFF. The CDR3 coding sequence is TGTGCCAGCAGCAAACGGTCCAGGGGGGTGAACACTGAAGCTTTCTTT.

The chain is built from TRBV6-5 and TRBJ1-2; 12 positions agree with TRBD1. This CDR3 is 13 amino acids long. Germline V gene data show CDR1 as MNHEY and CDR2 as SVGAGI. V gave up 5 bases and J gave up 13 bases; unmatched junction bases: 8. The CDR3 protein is CASSNPGQGAPTF. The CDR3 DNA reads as TGTGCCAGCAGTAATCCGGGACAGGGGGCGCCCACCTTC.

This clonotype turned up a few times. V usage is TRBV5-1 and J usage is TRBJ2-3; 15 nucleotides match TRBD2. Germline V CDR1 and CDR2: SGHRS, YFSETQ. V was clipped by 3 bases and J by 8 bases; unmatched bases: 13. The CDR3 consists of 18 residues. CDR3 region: CASSYRTSGGDRRGTQYF. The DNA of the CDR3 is TGCGCCAGCAGCTACAGGACTAGCGGGGGGGACCGGCGGGGTACGCAGTATTTT. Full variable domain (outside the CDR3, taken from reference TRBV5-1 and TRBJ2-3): KAGVTQTPRYLIKTRGQQVTLSCSPISGHRSVSWYQQTPGQGLQFLFEYFSETQRNKGNFPGRFSGRQFSNSRSEMNVSTLELGDSALYLCASSYRTSGGDRRGTQYFGPGTRLTVL.

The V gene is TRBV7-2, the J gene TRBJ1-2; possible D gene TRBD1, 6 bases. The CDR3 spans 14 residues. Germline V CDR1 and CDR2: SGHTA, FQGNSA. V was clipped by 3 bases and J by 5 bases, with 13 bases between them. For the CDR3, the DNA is TGTGCCAGCAGCTTTTCCAGGGGCGGATATGGCTACACCTTC. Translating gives CASSFSRGGYGYTF.

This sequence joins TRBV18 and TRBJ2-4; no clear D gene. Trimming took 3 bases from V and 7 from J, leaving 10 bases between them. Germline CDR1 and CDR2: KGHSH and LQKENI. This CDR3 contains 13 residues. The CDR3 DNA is TGTGCCAGCTCACCCCCCCTTCGGAACATTCAGTACTTC. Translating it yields CASSPPLRNIQYF.

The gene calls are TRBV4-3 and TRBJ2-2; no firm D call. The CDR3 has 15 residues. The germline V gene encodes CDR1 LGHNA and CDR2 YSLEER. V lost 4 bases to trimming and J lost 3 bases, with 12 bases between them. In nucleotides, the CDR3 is TGCGCCAGCAGCCCAATAGGGTTATACACCGGGGAGCTGTTTTTT. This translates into CASSPIGLYTGELFF.